This T cell receptor beta chain was captured by sequencing in a study of coeliac disease. Whole-study results and caveats: Control samples showed higher TRB and TRG clonality than intraepithelial and lamina propria samples in active celiac disease.

As concerns this clone: Its antigen is not known. At the DNA level, this CDR3 is encoded by other sequences in the same sample as well.

The CDR3 runs 12 residues. Germline CDR1 is MNHEY and CDR2 is SMNVEV (reference sequence). V shed 8 bases and J 0 bases; nucleotides not matched to a gene: 1. Clones were read by immunoSEQ multiplex PCR, and TCRdb kept only the in-frame ones, dropping some. The repertoire holds a few thousand clones, with about 73% as singletons. The receptor's source is a human donor without celiac disease. This chain links TRBV27 with TRBJ2-7, with 7 nucleotides matching TRBD2. The sequenced material came from lymphocytes from the gut lamina propria. CDR3 coding DNA: TGTGCCAGCCGGGGGGTCTCCTACGAGCAGTACTTC. Protein product: CASRGVSYEQYF.